Sequencing of this TCR beta chain was carried out in a study of blood T cell repertoires in COVID-19. Measured with immunoSEQ multiplex PCR; TCRdb has only the in-frame clones, and not every one. This table has hundreds of thousands of clones, approximately 90% appearing once. This TCR derives from a woman aged 45-65 years who had recovered from COVID-19. What was sequenced was PBMCs or T cells enriched from blood (not recorded which).

The CDR3 DNA reads TGTGCCAGCAGCGCGAGCGGGAGGATATACAATGAGCAGTTCTTC. It is translated as CASSASGRIYNEQFF. The V call is TRBV11-2, the J call TRBJ2-1; the match to TRBD2 covers 9 bases. This CDR3 is 15 amino acids long. Germline V CDR1 and CDR2: SGHAT, FQNNGV. V shed 5 bases and J 4 bases; nucleotides not matched to a gene: 6.